This TCR beta chain emerged from a study of blood T cell repertoires in COVID-19. Study context: Samples came from the United States, Italy and Spain, spanning acute and convalescent COVID-19.

Trimming left V 3 bases short and J 4 bases short, with 13 bases between. Germline loops: CDR1 DFQATT, CDR2 SNEGSKA (reference sequence). The CDR3 has 13 amino acids. In the study's own analysis: It was from reference gene primer amplification that nucleated cell counts were estimated. The repertoire was sequenced with immunoSEQ multiplex PCR; TCRdb's copy has only in-frame clones and lacks some. The V and J calls and the clone size are those of that table, but D and trimming were determined from the DNA. The table shows about 130,000 clones, with about 83% occurring only once. The sequence came from a human donor in a cohort sampled during active COVID-19. The chain combines TRBV20-1 with TRBJ2-7; D ambiguous. The sequenced sample consisted of peripheral blood. The CDR3 DNA follows: TGCAGTGCTAGTGACGGTCCCTCTTACGAGCAGTACTTC. Translated, it gives CSASDGPSYEQYF.